The 17 T cell receptor beta chains in this list originate from one sample, sequenced in a study of T cells after yellow fever vaccination. One entry per CDR3 protein, called by TCRdb with MiXCR from the 5' RACE reads. The sample includes 240,000 or so distinct CDR3 sequences, 6.9% of them seen just once. This material consisted of CD4+ T cells sorted from PBMCs, taken 15 days after the yellow fever booster vaccination. The receptors here all came from a man aged 25 to 40 who received the YFV17D yellow fever vaccine.

This clonotype was detected ten times or more. The chain links TRBV3-1 to TRBJ2-1; 13 bases agree with TRBD2. After removal of 4 bases from V and 5 bases from J, the junction contained 5 bases not matched to a gene. Looked up from germline, CDR1 is LGHDT and CDR2 is YNNKEL (reference sequence). The CDR3 runs 16 residues. CDR3 residues: CASSPLTSGRDNEQFF. The DNA of the CDR3 is TGTGCCAGCAGCCCCCTAACTAGCGGGAGGGACAATGAGCAGTTCTTC.

This clonotype was counted at least ten times. The chain joins TRBV29-1 to TRBJ2-1; 8 nucleotides match TRBD2. V gave up 8 bases and J gave up 7 bases; unmatched junction bases: 7. The germline V gene has CDR1 SQVTM and CDR2 ANQGSEA. The CDR3 totals 12 residues. CDR3 residues: CSTSGTRNEQFF. CDR3 nucleotides: TGCAGCACCTCCGGGACTAGAAATGAGCAGTTCTTC.

This clonotype occurred many times. The chain joins TRBV29-1 to TRBJ2-2, with 8 bases matching TRBD2. Losses at the gene ends were 7 bases for V and 5 bases for J; bases not matched to a gene: 12. The CDR3 runs to 15 residues. Looked up from germline, CDR1 is SQVTM and CDR2 is ANQGSEA. The CDR3 here is CSAREGAGRTGELFF. CDR3 DNA sequence: TGCAGCGCCCGGGAGGGAGCGGGAAGGACCGGGGAGCTGTTTTTT.

This clonotype showed up just a few times. The V gene is TRBV2, the J gene TRBJ2-4; D call uncertain. Trimming pared 2 bases from V and 6 bases from J, leaving 2 bases between. The CDR3 has 11 amino acids. Germline V gene lookup returns CDR1 SNHLY and CDR2 FYNNEI. The CDR3 sequence: CASSELNIQYF. The CDR3 DNA sequence: TGTGCCAGCAGTGAACTAAACATTCAGTACTTC.

This clonotype was seen ten or more times. The genes are TRBV4-3 and TRBJ2-2; D gene unclear. This CDR3 is built from 15 residues. Germline CDR1 reads LGHNA; CDR2 reads YSLEER. Trimming cost V 1 base and J 1 base, with 7 bases left between them. As DNA, the CDR3 is TGCGCCAGCAGCCAAGCACGGTTGAACACCGGGGAGCTGTTTTTT. This translates into CASSQARLNTGELFF.

The rearrangement links TRBV12-3 or TRBV12-4 to TRBJ1-5, with unresolved D. CDR3 length: 15 amino acids. V lost 5 bases, J lost 6 bases, and 17 bases lay in between. The CDR3 region is CASSTPGRVSQPQHF. The CDR3 DNA follows: TGTGCCAGCAGTACCCCGGGGAGGGTCTCTCAGCCCCAGCATTTT.

Only a few counts were recorded for this clonotype. The chain recombines TRBV12-5 with TRBJ2-3; possibly TRBD2 for D (6 bases). This CDR3 is built from 16 residues. The V and J ends lost 9 bases and 3 bases respectively, with 22 bases between them. Per the germline V gene, CDR1 is LGHNT and CDR2 is FRNRAP. DNA of the CDR3: TGTGCTAGCAGATTCAGCGGGCTTCGTGGTACAGATACGCAGTATTTT. The encoded protein is CASRFSGLRGTDTQYF.

This clonotype occurred a few times. The V gene is TRBV7-2, the J gene TRBJ2-7, with no clear D. The CDR3 contains 14 residues. CDR1 is SGHTA, CDR2 FQGNSA, per germline. V was cut by 2 bases and J by 3 bases, with 11 bases left in between. CDR3 in DNA: TGTGCCAGCAGCTTATCACAGCTGAGCTACGAGCAGTACTTC. Amino acid sequence: CASSLSQLSYEQYF. The full variable domain, its missing parts supplied by reference TRBV7-2 and TRBJ2-7, is GAGVSQSPSNKVTEKGKDVELRCDPISGHTALYWYRQSLGQGLEFLIYFQGNSAPDKSGLPSDRFSAERTGGSVSTLTIQRTQQEDSAVYLCASSLSQLSYEQYFGPGTRLTVT.

This clonotype was seen many times. The V call is TRBV6-1, the J call TRBJ2-3, with unresolved D. This CDR3 has 14 residues. The germline V and J ends were trimmed by 11 bases and 4 bases, with 19 bases remaining between them. The germline CDR1 and CDR2 sequences are MNHNS and SASEGT. CDR3 in DNA: TGTGCCGCGCGATCGCAGGCCGCCGCAGATACGCAGTATTTT. It yields the protein CAARSQAAADTQYF.

The rearrangement links TRBV7-9 to TRBJ2-5; D is unclear. Trimming shortened V by 5 bases and J by 5 bases, and 9 bases separated the two germline ends. The CDR3 runs to 12 residues. CDR1 is SEHNR, CDR2 FQNEAQ, per germline (reference sequence). CDR3 coding DNA: TGTGCCAGCAGCCCCTCTCTGGAGACCCAGTACTTC. Translation gives CASSPSLETQYF.

This clonotype was recorded a few times. This chain uses TRBV28 with TRBJ2-1; maybe TRBD2 (6 bases). Deletions cut 3 bases from V and 6 bases from J, with 9 bases between. The CDR3 runs 13 residues. Germline loops: CDR1 MDHEN, CDR2 SYDVKM. In nucleotides, the CDR3 is TGTGCCAGCAGTTTGACTAGGGCCAATGAGCAGTTCTTC. Its translation is CASSLTRANEQFF.

In its sample, this clonotype was seen many times. The DNA for the CDR3 is TGTGCCAGCAAGTCGACTAGCCACGACAATGAGCAGTTCTTC. This gives the protein CASKSTSHDNEQFF. This chain uses TRBV19 with TRBJ2-1; 7 nucleotides align to TRBD2. V dropped 9 bases and J dropped 5; count of bases not matched to a gene: 10. This CDR3 has 14 residues. CDR1 LNHDA and CDR2 SQIVND come from the germline V gene (reference sequence).

V and J are TRBV20-1 and TRBJ2-7; a weak D match, TRBD2 (6 bases). The V end was cut by 7 bases, the J end by 7 bases, with 17 bases between. Germline CDR1 is DFQATT and CDR2 is SNEGSKA (reference sequence). This CDR3 is built from 12 residues. This chain's CDR3 is CSGDSTREEQYF. In DNA, the CDR3 is TGCAGTGGGGACTCGACCAGGGAGGAGCAGTACTTC.

This clonotype was detected many times. The rearrangement uses TRBV28 and TRBJ2-3; 12 positions agree with TRBD2. Germline V gene data show CDR1 as MDHEN and CDR2 as SYDVKM. The CDR3 is 16 amino acids. Unmatched junction bases numbered 9, after V lost 7 bases and J lost 4 bases. The CDR3: CASKESSGRGSDTQYF. CDR3 DNA sequence: TGTGCCAGCAAGGAGTCTAGCGGGAGGGGCTCAGATACGCAGTATTTT.

This clonotype was recorded a few times. The chain carries TRBV28 and TRBJ2-6, with TRBD1 matching over 7 bases. The CDR3 length is 15 residues. V dropped 2 bases and J dropped 2; count of bases not matched to a gene: 0. CDR1 is MDHEN, CDR2 SYDVKM, per germline. DNA for the CDR3: TGTGCCAGCAGTTTAGACAGGGCTGGGGCCAACGTCCTGACTTTC. This gives the protein CASSLDRAGANVLTF.

This clonotype was seen more than once but under ten times. The chain combines TRBV20-1 with TRBJ1-4; the D is unclear. CDR3 size: 14 residues. V lost 2 bases and J 7 bases, leaving 14 bases between the germline ends. Germline CDR1 DFQATT, CDR2 SNEGSKA (reference sequence). The DNA of the CDR3 is TGCAGTGCTAGAAGGGCAAAGCATAGTGAAAAACTGTTTTTT. It translates to CSARRAKHSEKLFF.

This clonotype has at least ten counts. The J gene is TRBJ2-1, the V gene TRBV14, with 8 bases identical to TRBD2. CDR3 length equals 15 residues. After removal of 3 bases from V and 4 bases from J, the junction contained 5 bases not matched to a gene. Germline-derived CDR1 and CDR2 are SGHDN and FVKESK. The CDR3: CASSHGTSGYNEQFF. Written as DNA, the CDR3 is TGTGCCAGCAGCCATGGTACTAGCGGATACAATGAGCAGTTCTTC. The variable domain in full, with the rest retrieved from reference TRBV14 and TRBJ2-1, is EAGVTQFPSHSVIEKGQTVTLRCDPISGHDNLYWYRRVMGKEIKFLLHFVKESKQDESGMPNNRFLAERTGGTYSTLKVQPAELEDSGVYFCASSHGTSGYNEQFFGPGTRLTVL.